This T cell receptor beta chain derives from a study of human T cells and chemical hapten exposure. TCRdb re-called the RACE reads through MiXCR, storing one row per CDR3 protein. The data contain 95,000 to 150,000 distinct CDR3 sequences, roughly 14% of them seen just once; the ten biggest clones take up roughly 2.8%. The CDR3 is 15 residues long. Germline V lookup: CDR1 KGHDR, CDR2 SFDVKD. V shed 4 bases and J 8 bases; nucleotides not matched to a gene: 7. The time point: pre-sensitization, week 0. Treatment meaning: therapeutic diphenylcyclopropenone sensitization with weekly scalp DPC. The sample holds a few counts of this clonotype.

The source of this sequence is a woman between 18 and 29 years old with alopecia areata. Some clones in this sample may be carry-over from other donors' samples. Material: whole blood, obtained in connection with sensitization to the hapten diphenylcyclopropenone (DPC). The chain recombines TRBV24-1 with TRBJ2-3; TRBD1 matches at 11 bases. The DNA of the CDR3 is TGTGCCACCAGTGAAACCGGGACAGGGGGATTTACGCAGTATTTT. Its translation is CATSETGTGGFTQYF.